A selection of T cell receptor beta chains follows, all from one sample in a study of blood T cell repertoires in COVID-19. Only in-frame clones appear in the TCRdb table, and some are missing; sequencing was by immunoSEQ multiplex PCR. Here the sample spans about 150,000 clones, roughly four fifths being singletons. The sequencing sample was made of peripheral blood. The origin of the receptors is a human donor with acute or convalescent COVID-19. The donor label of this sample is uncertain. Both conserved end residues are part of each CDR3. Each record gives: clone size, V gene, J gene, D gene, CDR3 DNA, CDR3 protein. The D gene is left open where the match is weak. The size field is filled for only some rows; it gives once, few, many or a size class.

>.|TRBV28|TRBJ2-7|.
TGTGCCAGCAGTTTAAGAGGATTTACCTACGAGCAGTACTTC
CASSLRGFTYEQYF
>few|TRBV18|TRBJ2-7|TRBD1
TGTGCCAGCTCATCGACCGGGACAGGGAGCGAGCAGTACTTC
CASSSTGTGSEQYF
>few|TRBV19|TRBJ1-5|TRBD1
TGTGCCGTCGGGACAGGGGGCCTGAGCAATCAGCCCCAGCATTTT
CAVGTGGLSNQPQHF
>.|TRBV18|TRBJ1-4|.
TGTGCCAGCTCAGCTCTCGGGACAAAGCTAGAAAAACTGTTTTTT
CASSALGTKLEKLFF
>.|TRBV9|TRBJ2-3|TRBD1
TGTGCCAGCAGCGTAGGACAGGGACAACTGGCTAGCACAGATACGCAGTATTTT
CASSVGQGQLASTDTQYF
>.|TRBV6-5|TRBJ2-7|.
TGTGCCAGCAGTACTAGGACGGCTAAGTACTTC
CASSTRTAKYF
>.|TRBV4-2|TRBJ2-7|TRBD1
TGTGCCAGCAGCCAGGCCGGGACAGGGTCCGACTACGAGCAGTACTTC
CASSQAGTGSDYEQYF
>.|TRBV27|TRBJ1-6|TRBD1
TGTGCCAGCAGTTTCACCTCGACAGGGAGGTTCAATTCACCCCTCCACTTT
CASSFTSTGRFNSPLHF
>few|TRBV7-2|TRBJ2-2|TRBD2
TGTGCCAGCAGCTTATCGGGCGGGGGATCCGGGGAGCTGTTTTTT
CASSLSGGGSGELFF
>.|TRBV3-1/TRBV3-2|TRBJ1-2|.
TGTGCCAGCAGCAGGGGCCCCTATGGCTACACCTTC
CASSRGPYGYTF
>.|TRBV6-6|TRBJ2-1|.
TGTGCCAGCAGTTACTCGGGGCCTAATGAGCAGTTCTTC
CASSYSGPNEQFF
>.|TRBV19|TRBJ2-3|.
TGTGCCAGTAGTTTGGACTCTAGCACAGATACGCAGTATTTT
CASSLDSSTDTQYF
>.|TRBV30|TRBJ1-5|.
TGTGCCTGGACAGGGAATTTCAATCAGCCCCAGCATTTT
CAWTGNFNQPQHF
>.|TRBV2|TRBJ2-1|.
TGTGCCAGCAGTGATGAGGGGGGGGCCTACAATGAGCAGTTCTTC
CASSDEGGAYNEQFF
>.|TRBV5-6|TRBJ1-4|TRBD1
TGTGCCAGCAGGTACGGACAGGGCAATGAAAAACTGTTTTTT
CASRYGQGNEKLFF
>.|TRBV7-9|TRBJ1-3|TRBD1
TGTGCCAGCAGCTCAAGAAACAGGGGCTCTGGAAACACCATATATTTT
CASSSRNRGSGNTIYF
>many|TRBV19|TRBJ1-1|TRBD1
TGTGCCAGTAGACGACCTCCGGGACAGGGGAACACTGAAGCTTTCTTT
CASRRPPGQGNTEAFF
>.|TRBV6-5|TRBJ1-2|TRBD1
TGTGCCAGCAGTTACGTACAGGGGCATGGCTACACCTTC
CASSYVQGHGYTF
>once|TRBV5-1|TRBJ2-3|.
TGCGCCAGCAGCTTAGACAGACCCTCCACAGATACGCAGTATTTT
CASSLDRPSTDTQYF
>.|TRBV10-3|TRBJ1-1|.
TGTGCCATCAGTGGGGGGGGCAGGACTGAAGCTTTCTTT
CAISGGGRTEAFF
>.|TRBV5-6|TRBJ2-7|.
TGTGCCAGCAGCTTGGGACCCCCCGGGTCCTACGAGCAGTACTTC
CASSLGPPGSYEQYF
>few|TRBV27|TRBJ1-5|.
TGTGCCAGCAGTTTATCGAGGAATCAGCCCCAGCATTTT
CASSLSRNQPQHF
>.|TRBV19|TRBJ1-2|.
TGTGCCAGTAGTTTTGAGGAGGCGTATGGCTACACCTTC
CASSFEEAYGYTF
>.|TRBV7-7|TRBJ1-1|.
TGTGCCACCAGCCGACAGGACGGGACTGAAGCTTTCTTT
CATSRQDGTEAFF
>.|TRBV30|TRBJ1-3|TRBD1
TGTGCCTGCAGGGGGCTGGAAAACACCATATATTTT
CACRGLENTIYF
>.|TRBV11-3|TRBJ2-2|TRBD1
TGTGCCAGCAGCTTTCGTCAGGGGGCTGTTGGCGGGGAGCTGTTTTTT
CASSFRQGAVGGELFF
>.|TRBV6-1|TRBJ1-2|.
TGTGCCAGCAGTGACAGGGGAAGAGGCTATGGCTACACCTTC
CASSDRGRGYGYTF
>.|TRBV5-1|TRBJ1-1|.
TGCGCCAGCAGCCTCCCGGGGGGCGTGAACACTGAAGCTTTCTTT
CASSLPGGVNTEAFF
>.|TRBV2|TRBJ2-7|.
TGTGCCAGCAGTGAGGTTGCAGGGACTTCTGGCGAGCAGTACTTC
CASSEVAGTSGEQYF
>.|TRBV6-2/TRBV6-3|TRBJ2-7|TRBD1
TGTGCCAGCAGTTTTTCCGGGACAGCAAGATACGAGCAGTACTTC
CASSFSGTARYEQYF
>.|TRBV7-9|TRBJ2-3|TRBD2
TGTGCCAGCAGCTTAAACAGCGGGGGGGCAACAGATACGCAGTATTTT
CASSLNSGGATDTQYF
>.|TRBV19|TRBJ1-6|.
TGTGCCAGTAGTACCGAACCGGGACATGCGTTCTCCTATAATTCACCCCTCCACTTT
CASSTEPGHAFSYNSPLHF
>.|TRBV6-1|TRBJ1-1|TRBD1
TGTGCCAGCAGTGAAATATTGTGGGGACAGGGGGGGAACACTGAAGCTTTCTTT
CASSEILWGQGGNTEAFF
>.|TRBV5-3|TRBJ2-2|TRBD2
TGTGCCAGAAGCTTGGCTAGCGGATCCACCGGGGAGCTGTTTTTT
CARSLASGSTGELFF
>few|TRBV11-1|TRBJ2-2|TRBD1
TGTGCCAGTAAGACAGGGATGATCACCGGGGAGCTGTTTTTT
CASKTGMITGELFF
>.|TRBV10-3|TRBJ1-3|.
TGTGCCATCAGGACCCAAGAGGGAGACACCATATATTTT
CAIRTQEGDTIYF
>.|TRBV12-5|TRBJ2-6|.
TGTGCTAGTGCCCCGGACAGTTCTGGGGCCAACGTCCTGACTTTC
CASAPDSSGANVLTF
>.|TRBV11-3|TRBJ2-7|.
TGTGCCAGCAGCCAGGACAAATCCTACGAGCAGTACTTC
CASSQDKSYEQYF
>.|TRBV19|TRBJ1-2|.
TGTGCCAGTAGTACCCCCGGGGGCTATGGCTACACCTTC
CASSTPGGYGYTF
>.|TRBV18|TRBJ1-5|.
TGTGCCAGCTCAGCTGACGATGGAGATCAGCCCCAGCATTTT
CASSADDGDQPQHF
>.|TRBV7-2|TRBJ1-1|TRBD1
TGTGCCAGCAGCTTACTCTTGCCAGGGGGTGCGGGCACTGAAGCTTTCTTT
CASSLLLPGGAGTEAFF
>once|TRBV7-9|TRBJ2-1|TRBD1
TGTGCCAGCAGCAGAAGGGGGCTCTCAGATGAGCAGTTCTTC
CASSRRGLSDEQFF
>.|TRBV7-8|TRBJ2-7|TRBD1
TGTGCCAGCAGTCGGGGGCGGGGACAGGGGGCGCAGCAGTACTTC
CASSRGRGQGAQQYF
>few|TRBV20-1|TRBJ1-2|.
TGCAGTGCTAGTGCGGGAAACTATGGCTACACCTTC
CSASAGNYGYTF
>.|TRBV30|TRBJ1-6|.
TGTGCCTGCCTGACAGGTGGTAATTCACCCCTCCACTTT
CACLTGGNSPLHF
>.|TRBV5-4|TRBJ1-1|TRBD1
TGTGCCAGCAGCTTGGCTTTACAGGGGTCGGCGAACACTGAAGCTTTCTTT
CASSLALQGSANTEAFF
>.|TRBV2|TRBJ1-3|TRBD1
TGTGCCAGCAGTCCGGACAGGGGGCGCGGGGACACCATATATTTT
CASSPDRGRGDTIYF
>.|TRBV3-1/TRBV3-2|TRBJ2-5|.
TGTGCCAGCAGCCCGTCCTACTGGACCCAGTACTTC
CASSPSYWTQYF